A single sample gave rise to the 18 T cell receptor beta chains below, sequenced in a study of T cell responses to AZD1222 COVID-19 vaccine. Method: immunoSEQ multiplex PCR; TCRdb's copy keeps in-frame clones and lacks some. The repertoire holds around 79,000 clones, 70% to 90% seen once, with over 1.2% in the top ten. This sample comprised peripheral blood, obtained on day 0 of AZD1222 vaccination. The receptors stem from an adult in good health.

The chain uses TRBV3-1 (or the pseudogene TRBV3-2) and TRBJ1-1; D is unresolved. Trimming removed 5 bases from V and 10 bases from J, with 14 bases in between. CDR3 length: 12 amino acids. Germline CDR1 is LGHDT and CDR2 is YNNKEL (reference sequence). For the CDR3, the DNA is TGTGCCAGCAGCGACAAACTTAAGGGAGCTTTCTTT. This sequence encodes CASSDKLKGAFF.

The chain uses TRBV13 and TRBJ2-3; 7 bases align to TRBD1. Trimming took 5 bases from V and 1 from J; bases not matched to a gene: 3. This CDR3 has 14 amino acids. Germline CDR1 and CDR2: PRHDT and FYEKMQ (reference sequence). The CDR3 region has the DNA TGTGCCAGCAGCCCCGGACAGGGCACAGATACGCAGTATTTT. Translated, it gives CASSPGQGTDTQYF. Full variable domain (outside the CDR3, taken from reference TRBV13 and TRBJ2-3): AAGVIQSPRHLIKEKRETATLKCYPIPRHDTVYWYQQGPGQDPQFLISFYEKMQSDKGSIPDRFSAQQFSDYHSELNMSSLELGDSALYFCASSPGQGTDTQYFGPGTRLTVL.

This rearrangement joins TRBV30 to TRBJ2-7, with D hard to call. Germline CDR1 GTSNPN, CDR2 SVGIG (reference sequence). The V end was cut by 0 bases, the J end by 1 base, with 7 bases between. The CDR3 sequence is 13 residues long. The CDR3 here is CAWSVGPSYEQYF. The DNA of the CDR3 is TGTGCCTGGAGTGTAGGACCGTCCTACGAGCAGTACTTC.

The rearrangement uses TRBV7-9 and TRBJ1-2; D not certain. Germline CDR1 reads SEHNR; CDR2 reads FQNEAQ (reference sequence). V was clipped by 2 bases and J by 3 bases, with 7 bases between them. The CDR3 totals 13 residues. DNA of the CDR3: TGTGCCAGCAGCTTACGTCAGTACTATGGCTACACCTTC. It yields the protein CASSLRQYYGYTF.

The chain has TRBV19 and TRBJ2-6; a possible D gene is TRBD1 (6 bases). V lost 6 bases, J lost 4 bases, and 10 bases lay in between. The CDR3 is 14 residues long. CDR1 LNHDA and CDR2 SQIVND come from the germline V gene (reference sequence). The CDR3 nucleotides read TGTGCCAGTAGACAGGGAATGGGGGCCAACGTCCTGACTTTC. Amino acid sequence: CASRQGMGANVLTF.

The chain couples TRBV7-9 to TRBJ2-3; 9 positions match TRBD2. V shed 1 base, J shed 6 bases, and the junction held 5 bases outside the gene matches. CDR1 is SEHNR, CDR2 FQNEAQ, per germline (reference sequence). CDR3 size: 15 residues. The CDR3 sequence: CASSLVQREEDTQYF. The DNA for the CDR3 is TGTGCCAGCAGCTTAGTCCAGCGGGAGGAGGATACGCAGTATTTT.

This clone was seen a single time. The chain uses TRBV30 and TRBJ2-1, with 14 bases matching TRBD2. J was trimmed by 3 bases and V by 3 bases; bases with no gene match: 13. The germline V gene has CDR1 GTSNPN and CDR2 SVGIG (reference sequence). This CDR3 has 19 residues. The DNA of the CDR3 is TGTGCCTGGAGGGGGCTCCCGGGACTAGCGGGAGTACTCTACAATGAGCAGTTCTTC. This translates into CAWRGLPGLAGVLYNEQFF.

This chain joins TRBV14 and TRBJ2-2, with unresolved D. The CDR3 runs 13 residues. Trimming left V 4 bases short and J 5 bases short, with 8 bases between. CDR1 is SGHDN and CDR2 is FVKESK in the germline V gene. For the CDR3, the DNA is TGTGCCAGCAGCCGGGCGAGAACCGGGGAGCTGTTTTTT. It specifies CASSRARTGELFF.

The V call is TRBV21-1, the J call TRBJ2-7; the table names TRBD1, a call not compared with the DNA. TRBV21-1 constitutes a pseudogene. The CDR3 runs 14 residues. The CDR3 sequence is CASSKGQGLREQYF. Written as DNA, the CDR3 is TGTGCCAGCAGCAAAGGGCAGGGGCTACGGGAGCAGTACTTC.

This chain connects TRBV4-3 to TRBJ2-2; no clear D gene. The ends were cut back, 0 bases at V and 3 bases at J, with 2 bases in the middle. The CDR3 is 13 residues long. The germline gives CDR1 LGHNA, CDR2 YSLEER. CDR3 nucleotide sequence: TGCGCCAGCAGCCAAGACTACACCGGGGAGCTGTTTTTT. Encoded protein: CASSQDYTGELFF.

The chain has TRBV4-3 and TRBJ1-2; D is unresolved. The CDR3 runs to 14 residues. V lost 4 bases, J lost 1 base, and 10 bases lay in between. Germline CDR1 LGHNA, CDR2 YSLEER. The CDR3 DNA is TGCGCCAGCAGCCCCCCCGGGAGTAACTATGGCTACACCTTC. This codes for CASSPPGSNYGYTF.

J is TRBJ2-2 and V is TRBV7-3, with 9 bases lining up with TRBD2. Germline V gene data show CDR1 as SGHTA and CDR2 as FQGTGA. The CDR3 sequence is 16 residues long. Losses at the gene ends were 5 bases for V and 5 bases for J; bases not matched to a gene: 9. Here the CDR3 DNA reads TGTGCCAGCAGCCTCGGGGGAGCGGGAGGAACCGGGGAGCTGTTTTTT. This translates into CASSLGGAGGTGELFF.

The chain recombines TRBV19 with TRBJ2-1; 8 nucleotides match TRBD1. Germline V lookup: CDR1 LNHDA, CDR2 SQIVND (reference sequence). V was pared by 0 bases and J by 7 bases, with 14 bases of the junction left unmatched. CDR3 length: 18 residues. CDR3 residues: CASSIDPAHDRGHNEQFF. The DNA of the CDR3 is TGTGCCAGTAGTATAGACCCCGCCCACGACAGGGGACATAATGAGCAGTTCTTC.

This chain connects TRBV19 to TRBJ1-2; 8 bases agree with TRBD1. V dropped 2 bases and J dropped 0; count of bases not matched to a gene: 14. The CDR3 contains 19 residues. Germline V gives CDR1 LNHDA, CDR2 SQIVND (reference sequence). The CDR3 bases are TGTGCCAGTAGTATACAGGGGTCAGGGGGCTTCTTCTCTAACTATGGCTACACCTTC. Its translation: CASSIQGSGGFFSNYGYTF.

This rearrangement joins TRBV7-6 to TRBJ1-5; D remains unclear. With 2 bases removed from V and 6 bases from J, the gap between germline ends came to 11 bases. The CDR3 is 14 amino acids. Germline V CDR1 and CDR2: SGHVS, FNYEAQ. The CDR3 protein is CASSLLGSGQPQHF. The CDR3 DNA is TGTGCCAGCAGCTTACTGGGATCCGGTCAGCCCCAGCATTTT.

The count of this clone is one. J is TRBJ2-1 and V is TRBV5-5; 9 nucleotides line up with TRBD2. V lost 2 bases, J lost 3 bases, and 3 bases stayed unmatched. In germline, CDR1 is SGHKS, CDR2 YYEKEE (reference sequence). CDR3 length: 15 amino acids. The CDR3 loop reads CASSFRLADYNEQFF. DNA for the CDR3: TGTGCCAGCAGCTTTCGACTAGCGGACTACAATGAGCAGTTCTTC.

The V call is TRBV4-3, the J call TRBJ2-7; 14 positions match TRBD2. CDR1 is LGHNA and CDR2 is YSLEER in the germline V gene. After removal of 8 bases from V and 2 bases from J, the junction contained 14 bases not matched to a gene. The CDR3 length is 18 residues. CDR3 loop: CASSPGLAGEGPTYEQYF. CDR3 bases: TGCGCCAGCTCCCCGGGACTAGCGGGAGAAGGGCCGACCTACGAGCAGTACTTC.

The sample holds a few counts of this clone. This chain connects TRBV13 to TRBJ1-2, with 7 bases matching TRBD1. Germline CDR1 is PRHDT and CDR2 is FYEKMQ (reference sequence). J gave up 4 bases and V 6 bases, and 8 bases lay outside the gene matches. The CDR3 runs 14 residues. CDR3 sequence: CASSRSGTAYGYTF. The CDR3 region has the DNA TGTGCCAGCAGTCGATCCGGGACAGCCTATGGCTACACCTTC.